The 21 T cell receptor beta chains below come from one sample, sequenced in a study of Graves' ophthalmopathy and Graves' hyperthyroidism (dated by TCRdb to the late 2010s). Sequenced on an Illumina HiSeq 2000. For repertoire sequencing, TCR beta CDR3 regions were amplified from RNA transcripts. HTBI primers and the Qiagen OneStep RT-PCR kit were used in a first-round RT-PCR, which was followed by a second-round multiplex PCR, size selection and purification. The public sequencing data were trimmed at Q25 with fastp and processed into clonotypes with MiXCR by TCRdb, which kept only in-frame beta chains. One record per CDR3 amino acid sequence lists the most common genes and DNA. This sample has some 1.1 million distinct CDR3 sequences in its table, and about 36% of those were observed once. The ten most abundant clones make up around 10% of the sample. The sample consisted of peripheral blood or thyroid tissue (not recorded which). These receptors came from an adult man with Graves' hyperthyroidism.

In this sample, this clonotype turned up many times. V gene TRBV2 combines with J gene TRBJ2-5; D might be TRBD1 (6 bases). Germline loops: CDR1 SNHLY, CDR2 FYNNEI. Trimming pared 4 bases from V and 4 bases from J, leaving 16 bases between. CDR3 length: 15 residues. The DNA for the CDR3 is TGTGCCAGCAGTGCTAGTTCCCAGGGGTCAGAGACCCAGTACTTC. Translating gives CASSASSQGSETQYF.

This clonotype was picked up many times. CDR3 region: CSAPDLRVTIGSPLHF. For the CDR3, the DNA is TGCAGTGCTCCAGACCTCAGGGTCACCATTGGGTCACCCCTCCACTTT. This rearrangement joins TRBV20-1 to TRBJ1-6; TRBD1 is a possible D gene (5 bases). The ends were cut back, 5 bases at V and 10 bases at J, with 24 bases in the middle. This CDR3 has 16 residues. The V gene's germline CDR1 is DFQATT and CDR2 SNEGSKA (reference sequence).

A word on this clonotype: This may be a read error, as it is one base from a much larger clone. The V gene is TRBV9, the J gene TRBJ2-7, with 9 bases fitting TRBD2. This CDR3 region has 15 residues. Germline-derived CDR1 and CDR2 are SGDLS and YYNGEE. This CDR3 reads CASSVEPAGGREHYF. The CDR3 nucleotides are TGTGCCAGCAGCGTAGAGCCAGCGGGAGGACGCGAGCACTACTTC.

The V and J genes are TRBV25-1 and TRBJ2-2; D may be TRBD1 (5 bases). With 11 bases removed from V and 4 bases from J, the gap between germline ends came to 14 bases. CDR3 size: 13 residues. Germline CDR1 reads MGHDK; CDR2 reads SYGVNS. CDR3 region: CAWRWTFTGELFF. The CDR3, as DNA: TGTGCCTGGAGATGGACATTCACCGGGGAGCTGTTTTTT.

CDR3 amino acids: CASSFGGGSNVLTF. CDR3 bases: TGTGCCAGCAGTTTTGGGGGGGGCAGCAACGTCCTGACTTTC. The rearrangement joins TRBV12-3 or TRBV12-4 to TRBJ2-6, with a possible D match to TRBD2 (7 bases). The CDR3 is 14 amino acids. V was shortened by 3 bases and J by 9 bases, with 12 bases between the two germline ends.

The chain carries TRBV10-3 and TRBJ1-5; TRBD1 agrees at 8 bases. The trim removed 2 bases at V and 13 bases at J, leaving 7 bases unmatched. The CDR3 runs to 13 residues. Germline loops: CDR1 ENHRY, CDR2 SYGVKD. The CDR3: CAISEGQGSKQHF. The CDR3, as DNA: TGTGCCATCAGTGAGGGACAGGGATCTAAACAGCATTTT.

This clonotype showed up just a few times. The chain links TRBV3-1 to TRBJ2-7, with 7 nucleotides matching TRBD1. Looked up from germline, CDR1 is LGHDT and CDR2 is YNNKEL (reference sequence). The CDR3 loop spans 15 amino acids. Losses at the gene ends were 0 bases for V and 6 bases for J; bases not matched to a gene: 8. DNA of the CDR3: TGTGCCAGCAGCCAAGACCGACAGGGTGTTCTCGAGCAGTACTTC. It codes for CASSQDRQGVLEQYF.

This rearrangement joins TRBV20-1 to TRBJ2-5, with D perhaps matching TRBD1 or TRBD2 (6 bases each). V gave up 3 bases and J gave up 5 bases, with 13 bases separating them. CDR1 and CDR2 (germline): DFQATT, SNEGSKA (reference sequence). CDR3 length: 13 residues. The CDR3 DNA reads TGCAGTGCTAGTGGAGGGGGTGGGGAGACCCAGTACTTC. This gives the protein CSASGGGGETQYF.

The genes are TRBV10-3 and TRBJ1-6, with 8 bases that match TRBD1. The CDR3 runs to 14 residues. With 10 bases clipped from V and 10 bases from J, the junction kept 12 bases outside the gene matches. Per germline, CDR1 ENHRY and CDR2 SYGVKD. The CDR3 DNA is TGTGCCAGCACTGAACAGGGGGGTGGGTCACCCCTCCACTTT. Its protein product is CASTEQGGGSPLHF.

CDR3 residues: CASLGRISGTGDVYGYTF. The CDR3 DNA follows: TGTGCCAGCCTCGGTCGGATATCGGGGACAGGCGACGTTTATGGCTACACCTTC. The rearrangement links TRBV7-9 to TRBJ1-2; TRBD1 aligns across 8 bases. The trim removed 8 bases at V and 5 bases at J, leaving 22 bases unmatched. The CDR3 extends over 18 amino acids. CDR1 and CDR2 (germline): SEHNR, FQNEAQ (reference sequence).

Turning to this clonotype: This clone may be a read error of a much larger clone one base away. The chain has TRBV25-1 and TRBJ2-7; 8 nucleotides align to TRBD1. CDR1 is MGHDK and CDR2 is SYGVNS in the germline V gene. The CDR3 sequence is 14 residues long. CDR3 nucleotide sequence: TGCGCCAGCAGCTGCCTGGACAGGGACCACGAGCAGTACTTC. Amino acids: CASSCLDRDHEQYF.

This clonotype has a handful of counts. The rearrangement uses TRBV27 and TRBJ1-1, with D unresolved. Germline V CDR1 and CDR2: MNHEY, SMNVEV (reference sequence). The V gene lost 3 bases and the J gene lost 8 bases, with 16 bases spanning the gap. CDR3 length: 14 residues. Written as DNA, the CDR3 is TGTGCCAGCAGTTTCTGGGCAACGGGCGGGGAAGCTTTCTTT. This codes for CASSFWATGGEAFF.

This chain uses TRBV19 with TRBJ2-7; D gene uncertain. The germline V and J ends were trimmed by 5 bases and 7 bases, with 15 bases remaining between them. The CDR3 spans 13 residues. CDR1 LNHDA and CDR2 SQIVND come from the germline V gene (reference sequence). The CDR3: CASSLGRRREQYF. The CDR3 nucleotides read TGTGCCAGTAGTCTCGGCAGGCGCCGGGAGCAGTACTTC.

This chain connects TRBV7-7 to TRBJ1-4; 12 bases are a match to TRBD1. Trimming cost V 5 bases and J 7 bases; bases outside gene matches: 8. The germline V gene has CDR1 SSHAT and CDR2 FNYEAQ (reference sequence). The CDR3 runs 16 residues. DNA for the CDR3: TGTGCCAGCAGCGGCACCGGGACAGGGGGCATTGAAAAACTGTTTTTT. Protein sequence: CASSGTGTGGIEKLFF.

In its sample, this clonotype was seen many times. This sequence joins TRBV7-6 and TRBJ2-7; no clear D. Germline V gene sequence: CDR1 SGHVS, CDR2 FNYEAQ. This CDR3 contains 14 residues. Deletions cut 4 bases from V and 4 bases from J, with 14 bases between. The CDR3 region is CASSSTGRQYEQYF. The CDR3 nucleotides are TGTGCCAGCAGCTCGACCGGACGGCAGTACGAGCAGTACTTC.

This chain connects TRBV2 to TRBJ1-5; D is uncertain. The CDR3 length is 13 residues. V was trimmed by 6 bases and J by 7 bases, leaving 13 bases between them. In germline, CDR1 is SNHLY, CDR2 FYNNEI. The CDR3 loop is CASRGQDAQPQHF. DNA for the CDR3: TGTGCCAGCAGGGGTCAGGACGCACAGCCCCAGCATTTT.

This clonotype was detected many times. The chain couples TRBV2 to TRBJ2-2; 15 positions agree with TRBD2. The germline V gene has CDR1 SNHLY and CDR2 FYNNEI. Trimming removed 6 bases from V and 4 bases from J; junction bases left unmatched: 12. The CDR3 extends over 19 amino acids. The CDR3 coding sequence is TGTGCCAGCAGCTTTGGGACTAGCGGGAGGAACGGGTTCACCGGGGAGCTGTTTTTT. Its translation: CASSFGTSGRNGFTGELFF.

This clonotype was seen ten or more times. The chain recombines TRBV14 with TRBJ2-7; 8 bases are a match to TRBD2. CDR1 SGHDN and CDR2 FVKESK come from the germline V gene. This CDR3 is 15 amino acids long. J gave up 6 bases and V 0 bases, and 7 bases lay outside the gene matches. The CDR3 sequence: CASSQERTSLREQYF. CDR3 nucleotides: TGTGCCAGCAGCCAAGAGAGGACTAGCCTCCGCGAGCAGTACTTC.

V and J are TRBV7-9 and TRBJ2-5, with D unclear. CDR3 length: 13 amino acids. Trimming took off 0 bases at V and 5 bases at J, with 7 bases between the two ends. The V gene's germline CDR1 is SEHNR and CDR2 FQNEAQ (reference sequence). The CDR3 sequence: CASSLAFLETQYF. As DNA, the CDR3 is TGTGCCAGCAGCTTAGCGTTTTTGGAGACCCAGTACTTC.

This clonotype was recorded many times. The V gene is TRBV10-3, the J gene TRBJ2-2; D perhaps matches TRBD2 (5 bases). CDR1 and CDR2 from the germline V gene are ENHRY and SYGVKD. Deletions cut 7 bases from V and 6 bases from J, with 6 bases between. The CDR3 runs 11 residues. The CDR3 DNA sequence: TGTGCCATCAATAGCGCCGGGGAGCTGTTTTTT. Amino acid sequence: CAINSAGELFF.

This chain joins TRBV24-1 and TRBJ1-1, with 9 bases lining up with TRBD1. Germline CDR1 is KGHDR and CDR2 is SFDVKD. V lost 4 bases to trimming and J lost 9 bases; unmatched junction nucleotides: 5. The CDR3 has 13 amino acids. Here the CDR3 reads CATSDPGTGQAFF. DNA for the CDR3: TGTGCCACCAGTGACCCGGGGACAGGGCAAGCTTTCTTT.